This T cell receptor beta chain emerged from a study of T cell responses to AZD1222 COVID-19 vaccine. Clones were read by immunoSEQ multiplex PCR, and TCRdb kept only the in-frame ones, dropping some. The sample lists over 85,000 clones, roughly 90% occurring once. Study results and caveats: The CD4 TCRs associated with vaccination extended across spike and predominated at 160-218 and 743-854. Nearly half of the spike-specific TCRs reportedly recognize variant regions that carry no mutations.

About this clone: Antigen unknown.

In germline, CDR1 is SNHLY, CDR2 FYNNEI. Trimming removed 7 bases from V and 2 bases from J, with 13 bases in between. The CDR3 has 14 residues. This receptor was obtained from an adult in good health. The V and J genes are TRBV2 and TRBJ2-3, with D perhaps TRBD1 or TRBD2 (6 bases each). Sequencing was performed on peripheral blood, taken on day 0 of AZD1222 vaccination. The CDR3 here is CASTKQGLTDTQYF. The CDR3 DNA reads TGTGCCAGCACCAAACAGGGACTCACAGATACGCAGTATTTT.